The present T cell receptor beta chain was sequenced within a study of shared clonotypes between healthy human individuals. Sorted-subset replicate PCR reactions were performed with around 200 ng DNA, corresponding to tens of thousands of T cell genomes. Method: immunoSEQ multiplex PCR; TCRdb's copy keeps in-frame clones and lacks some. The table records millions of clones, more than 80% of them present only once. Looked up from germline, CDR1 is GTSNPN and CDR2 is SVGIG (reference sequence). The CDR3 is 13 amino acids. The V and J ends lost 1 base and 4 bases, in that order; junction bases with no gene match: 2.

The chain has TRBV30 and TRBJ2-7, with 9 bases aligning to TRBD2. The sample was naive CD4+ T cells from PBMCs. Indicated subset: CD45RA+ positively selected. The receptor comes from a man aged 18 to 29 in good health. Some clones in this sample may be carry-over from other donors' samples. CDR3 protein: CAWSALAGYEQYF. CDR3 coding DNA: TGTGCCTGGAGTGCCCTAGCGGGATACGAGCAGTACTTC.